This T cell receptor beta chain was retrieved from a study of OX40 agonist ivuxolimab in advanced cancers. CDR3 length: 14 amino acids. CDR1 is MDHEN, CDR2 SYDVKM, per germline. Trimming took 6 bases from V and 4 from J; bases not matched to a gene: 9. The table came from immunoSEQ multiplex PCR; TCRdb's copy has only in-frame clones and leaves some out. The repertoire holds approximately 68,000 clones, with about 91% as singletons. The rearrangement uses TRBV28 and TRBJ2-7, with 7 bases that match TRBD1. This clonotype was sampled from an adult with an advanced solid tumor such as melanoma, head and neck, liver or kidney cancer. Sequencing was performed on CD4+ or CD8+ T cells sorted from blood, taken in a trial of the OX40 agonist ivuxolimab. CDR3 region: CASRPQGLSYEQYF. CDR3 in DNA: TGTGCCAGCAGGCCACAGGGGCTTTCTTACGAGCAGTACTTC. The whole variable domain, remainder taken from reference TRBV28 and TRBJ2-7, is DVKVTQSSRYLVKRTGEKVFLECVQDMDHENMFWYRQDPGLGLRLIYFSYDVKMKEKGDIPEGYSVSREKKERFSLILESASTNQTSMYLCASRPQGLSYEQYFGPGTRLTVT.